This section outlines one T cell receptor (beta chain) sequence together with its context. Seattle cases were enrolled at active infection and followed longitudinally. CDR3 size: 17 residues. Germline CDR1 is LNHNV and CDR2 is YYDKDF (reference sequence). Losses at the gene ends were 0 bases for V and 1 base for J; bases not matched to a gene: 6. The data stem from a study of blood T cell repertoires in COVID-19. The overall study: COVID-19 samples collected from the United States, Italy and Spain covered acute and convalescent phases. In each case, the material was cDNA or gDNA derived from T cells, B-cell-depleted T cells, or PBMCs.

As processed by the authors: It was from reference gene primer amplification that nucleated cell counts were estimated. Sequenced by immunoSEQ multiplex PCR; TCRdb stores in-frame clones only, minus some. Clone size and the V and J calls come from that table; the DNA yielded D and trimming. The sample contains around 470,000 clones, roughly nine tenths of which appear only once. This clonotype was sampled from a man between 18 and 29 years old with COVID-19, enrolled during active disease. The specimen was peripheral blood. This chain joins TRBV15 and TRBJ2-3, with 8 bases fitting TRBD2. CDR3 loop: CATSREVTGGGTDTQYF. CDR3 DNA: TGTGCCACCAGCAGAGAAGTCACGGGAGGGGGCACAGATACGCAGTATTTT.